This T cell receptor (beta chain) was recorded in a study of T cells in Graves' hyperthyroidism and ophthalmopathy (dated by TCRdb to between 2018 and 2021). Background on the whole study: Peripheral blood was collected at initial diagnosis, before any treatment. After blood sampling, hyperthyroidism patients were treated with methimazole at a starting dose of 30 mg daily, and ophthalmopathy patients were treated with high-dose intravenous methylprednisolone. According to the paper, TCR Vbeta CDR3 sequencing was carried out on about 140 peripheral blood samples, which came from 40 to 45 ophthalmopathy, 80 or so hyperthyroidism and some 17 progressor patients. The roughly 100 discovery patients were randomly divided into training and test sets at a 7:3 ratio. Prospective prediction of ophthalmopathy was tested in an independent validation cohort of some 20 hyperthyroidism patients and around 16 patients who later progressed to ophthalmopathy. In addition, the study compared T-cell repertoires in thyroid tissue and in blood from roughly six Graves' hyperthyroidism patients. To identify distinguishing TCR V-J signatures, a discovery cohort of about 100 patients was used, comprising 40 to 45 with Graves' ophthalmopathy and 55 to 65 with stable Graves' hyperthyroidism.

This clonotype has a count of ten or more. Which antigen it targets is not known. Per-base qualities were not stored, and no clone one base away is much larger. What the study reported, not specific to this receptor: Most expanded thyroid clonotypes (frequency above 0.001) were also detected in blood, a finding suggesting that blood repertoires may reflect thyroid immune responses. A model built on a 13 V-J signature distinguished ophthalmopathy from stable hyperthyroidism, reaching 85% to 90% sensitivity and about 81% specificity in cross-validation and 80%/75% in testing. No statistical method was used to fix the sample size in advance, and group allocation was not hidden from the investigators. In validation, the model predicted progression to ophthalmopathy with roughly 70% sensitivity and 72% to 85% specificity, a median of about 6 months before onset.

The TCR beta CDR3 regions were amplified from the RNA transcripts. A first-round RT-PCR of the TCR CDR3 used the HTBI primer set with the Qiagen OneStep RT-PCR kit. Libraries were constructed in a second round of multiplex PCR, after which size selection and purification were performed. Libraries were sequenced paired-end with 100 bp reads on an Illumina HiSeq2000. The published analysis was carried out like this. SOAPnuke was used to process the raw data, throwing out any read that contained adapters or uncalled bases, had a mean Phred below 15, or lacked an exact constant-primer or identifier match. COPE v1.2.5 was used to merge high-quality paired reads, and clonotypes were defined as unique nucleotide sequences. Clonotypes were aligned to IMGT TRBV, TRBD and TRBJ reference segments using MiTCR v1.1. The analysis included only V-J combinations with a frequency above 0.0001, which together covered approximately 99% of the repertoires. A TCS score was defined as the ratio between F50 (clonal expansion) and ExV (chaos), using BLOSUM62-based TCRdist between CDR3 peptides within each V-J. Welch's t-statistics and random forest reduced fewer than 550 V-J features to 10 to 15, which were used in a naive Bayes classifier (R e1071). TCRdb trimmed public reads at Q25 via fastp, called clones via MiXCR and kept in-frame beta chains. Entries are consolidated by CDR3 protein sequence, retaining the most common genes and DNA. The V and J calls come from TCRdb's annotation, not from the publication. The sample data list fewer than 400,000 distinct CDR3 sequences, and approximately 14% of these were observed just once. The ten most abundant clones make up 25% to 35% of the sample.

Hyperthyroidism patients were newly diagnosed, with disease duration under 2 months, and aged 18 to 65 years. The study excluded patients with uncontrolled infections, other autoimmune diseases, pregnancy or lactation. Diagnoses relied on clinical symptoms, serum thyroxine and TRAb, thyroid ultrasound and orbital computed tomography. Blood from progressor patients was drawn when they were first diagnosed with hyperthyroidism, before any ophthalmopathy symptoms appeared. PBMCs were isolated from about 9.1 ml of fresh peripheral blood by Ficoll-Paque density gradient centrifugation. Progressor patients were defined as those initially diagnosed with Graves' hyperthyroidism in whom ophthalmopathy developed during follow-up. Total RNA was extracted with Trizol reagent, and quality was checked on an Agilent 2100 Bioanalyzer. The receptor comes from a woman between 18 and 30 years old with Graves' hyperthyroidism that later progressed to Graves' ophthalmopathy. What was sequenced was blood.

The sequenced DNA: TGTGCCAGCACGCAATCCGGCGGGAGGGGCGAGCAGTACTTC. Its translation is CASTQSGGRGEQYF. The chain links TRBV12-3 or TRBV12-4 with TRBJ2-7; 9 of the junction bases match TRBD2. The CDR3 has 14 amino acids, counting the end cysteine and phenylalanine. Only the CDR3 DNA is retained, 42 bases long and in frame from the first base. From V the trimming removes 7 bases and from J it removes 6 bases, while the gene matches leave 10 bases of the junction unaccounted for.